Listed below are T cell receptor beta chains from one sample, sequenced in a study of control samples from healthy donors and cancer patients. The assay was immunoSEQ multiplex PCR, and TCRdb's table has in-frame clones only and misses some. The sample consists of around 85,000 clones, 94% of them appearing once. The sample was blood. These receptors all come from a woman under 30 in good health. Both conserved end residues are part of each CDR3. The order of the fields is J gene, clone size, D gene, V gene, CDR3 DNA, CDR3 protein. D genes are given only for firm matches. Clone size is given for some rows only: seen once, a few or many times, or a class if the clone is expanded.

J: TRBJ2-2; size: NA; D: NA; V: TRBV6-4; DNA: TGTGCCAGCAGTGATCAGCCAGGGACCGGGGAGCTGTTTTTT; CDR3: CASSDQPGTGELFF
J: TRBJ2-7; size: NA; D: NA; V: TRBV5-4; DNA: TGTGCCAGCAGCTTCTCTATAGCAGAAAACTACGAGCAGTACTTC; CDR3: CASSFSIAENYEQYF
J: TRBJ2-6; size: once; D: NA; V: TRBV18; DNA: TGTGCCAGCTCACCCAGGGATATCTCTGGGGCCAACGTCCTGACTTTC; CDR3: CASSPRDISGANVLTF
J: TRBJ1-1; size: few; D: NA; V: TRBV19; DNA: TGTGCCAGTAGGCTACAATTCTCTGAAGCTTTCTTT; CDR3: CASRLQFSEAFF
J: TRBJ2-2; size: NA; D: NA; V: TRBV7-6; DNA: TGTGCCAGCAGCGTTCGGGGGGCGGCCGGGGAGCTGTTTTTT; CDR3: CASSVRGAAGELFF
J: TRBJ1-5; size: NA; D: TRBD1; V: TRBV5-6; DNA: TGTGCCAGCAGCTTGGGGCAGGGGGTTCAGCCCCAGCATTTT; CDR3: CASSLGQGVQPQHF
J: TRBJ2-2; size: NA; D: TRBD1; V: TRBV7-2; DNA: TGTGCCAGCAGCTTAGCCGGGACAGGGGGCACCGGGGAGCTGTTTTTT; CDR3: CASSLAGTGGTGELFF
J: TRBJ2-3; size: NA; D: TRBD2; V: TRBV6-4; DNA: TGTGCCAGCAGTGAATCTAGCGGGGGGGCGCTCGCAGATACGCAGTATTTT; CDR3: CASSESSGGALADTQYF
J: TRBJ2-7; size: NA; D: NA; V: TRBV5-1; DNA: TGCGCCAGCAGCCCGGGCAGCGACGAGCAGTACTTC; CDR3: CASSPGSDEQYF
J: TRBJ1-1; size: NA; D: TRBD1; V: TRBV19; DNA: TGTGCCAGTAGTAAGACAGGGAGTAAGACTGAAGCTTTCTTT; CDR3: CASSKTGSKTEAFF
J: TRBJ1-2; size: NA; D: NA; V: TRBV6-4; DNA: TGTGCCAGCAAAGCACGCATAAGGACGGCGGACTCCTATGGCTACACCTTC; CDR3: CASKARIRTADSYGYTF
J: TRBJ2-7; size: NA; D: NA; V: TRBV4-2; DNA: TGTGCCAGCAGCCTAAACCCCAGGGAGGCCTACGAGCAGTACTTC; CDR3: CASSLNPREAYEQYF
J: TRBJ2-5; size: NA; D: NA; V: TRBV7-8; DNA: TGTGCCAGCAGGATAGGGATCAGGGAGACCCAGTACTTC; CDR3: CASRIGIRETQYF
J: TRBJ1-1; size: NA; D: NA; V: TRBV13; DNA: TGTGCCAGCAGCTTATCAGGCACTGAAGCTTTCTTT; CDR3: CASSLSGTEAFF
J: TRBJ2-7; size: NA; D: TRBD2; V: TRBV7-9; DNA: TGTGCCAGCAGCTCTAGCGGGGGAACCTACGAGCAGTACTTC; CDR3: CASSSSGGTYEQYF
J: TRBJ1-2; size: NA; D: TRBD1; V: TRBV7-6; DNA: TGTGCCAGCAGCTTAGCGATAGAGGGACAGAGCTATGGCTACACCTTC; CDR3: CASSLAIEGQSYGYTF
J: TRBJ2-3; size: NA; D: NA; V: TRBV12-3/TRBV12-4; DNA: TGTGCCAGCAGTTTCAGTCGCACAGATACGCAGTATTTT; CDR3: CASSFSRTDTQYF
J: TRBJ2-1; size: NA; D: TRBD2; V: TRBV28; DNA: TGTGCCAGCAGTCTCGAACTAGCGGGGAACAATGAGCAGTTCTTC; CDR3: CASSLELAGNNEQFF
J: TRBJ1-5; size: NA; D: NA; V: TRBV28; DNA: TGTGCCAGCAGTAAAACAGTTAGCAATCAGCCCCAGCATTTT; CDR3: CASSKTVSNQPQHF
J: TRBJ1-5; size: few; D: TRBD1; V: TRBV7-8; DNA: TGTGCCAGCAGCCCAGGACAGGGGGGCTGGGGGGGTCAGCCCCAGCATTTT; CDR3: CASSPGQGGWGGQPQHF
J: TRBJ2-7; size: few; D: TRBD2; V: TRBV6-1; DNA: TGTGCCAGCAGTGAGGGCGCGGGGGAGTCCTACGAGCAGTACTTC; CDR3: CASSEGAGESYEQYF
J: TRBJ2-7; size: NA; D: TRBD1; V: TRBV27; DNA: TGTGCCAGCAGTTTAGACAGGGGGCCCTACGAGCAGTACTTC; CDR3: CASSLDRGPYEQYF
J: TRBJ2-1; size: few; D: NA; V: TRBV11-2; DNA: TGTGCCAGCAGCTTAGAACCGCCTAGTAGCTACAATGAGCAGTTCTTC; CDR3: CASSLEPPSSYNEQFF
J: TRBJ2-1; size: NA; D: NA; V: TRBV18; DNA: TGTGCCAGCTCACCCAGCCGGGGCGGGACATCCTACAATGAGCAGTTCTTC; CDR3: CASSPSRGGTSYNEQFF
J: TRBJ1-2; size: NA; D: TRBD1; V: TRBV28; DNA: TGTGCCAGCTCCCCAGGACAGGCTAGAAACTATGGCTACACCTTC; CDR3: CASSPGQARNYGYTF
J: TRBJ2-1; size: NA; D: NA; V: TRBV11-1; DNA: TGTGCCAGCAGCTTAATCCGAAACAATGAGCAGTTCTTC; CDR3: CASSLIRNNEQFF
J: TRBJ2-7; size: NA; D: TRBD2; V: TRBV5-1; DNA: TGCGCCAGCAGCTTGGGAACTAGCGGGGGGGACGAGCAGTACTTC; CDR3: CASSLGTSGGDEQYF
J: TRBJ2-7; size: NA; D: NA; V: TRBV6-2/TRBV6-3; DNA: TGTGCCAGCAGTTTTTCCTACGAGCAGTACTTC; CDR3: CASSFSYEQYF
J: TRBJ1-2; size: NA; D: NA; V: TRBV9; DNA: TGTGCCAGCAGCATAGGACGGAATGGCTACACCTTC; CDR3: CASSIGRNGYTF
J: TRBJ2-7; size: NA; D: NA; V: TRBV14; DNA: TGTGCCAGCAGCACCGAGGATACAAGGAATACCTACGAGCAGTACTTC; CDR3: CASSTEDTRNTYEQYF
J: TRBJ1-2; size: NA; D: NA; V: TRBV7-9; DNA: TGTGCCAGCAGCTTGTGGTCTGACTATGGCTACACCTTC; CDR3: CASSLWSDYGYTF
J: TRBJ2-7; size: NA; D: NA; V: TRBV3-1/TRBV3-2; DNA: TGTGCCAGCAGCCTAGGGGTGGGCTCCTACGAGCAGTACTTC; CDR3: CASSLGVGSYEQYF
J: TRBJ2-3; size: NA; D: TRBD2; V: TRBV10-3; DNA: TGTGCCACCACGGGACTAGCGGGGAACACAGATACGCAGTATTTT; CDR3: CATTGLAGNTDTQYF
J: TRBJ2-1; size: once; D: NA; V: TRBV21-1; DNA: TGTGCCAGCAGCAACTTAAAGGACAGGGGGCGTCTACCCCCCCCCAATGAGCAGTTCTTC; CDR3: CASSNLKDRGRLPPPNEQFF
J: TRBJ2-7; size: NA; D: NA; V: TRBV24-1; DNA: TGTGCCACCAGTGAGACGACAGGACTCTCCTACGAGCAGTACTTC; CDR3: CATSETTGLSYEQYF
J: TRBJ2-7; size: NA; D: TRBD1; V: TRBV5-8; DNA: TGTGCCAGCAGCAAGACAGGGGTTCCTTTCGAGCAGTACTTC; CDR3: CASSKTGVPFEQYF
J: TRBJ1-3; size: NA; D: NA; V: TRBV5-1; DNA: TGCGCCAGCAGCTTGGATACCTCGAGCTCTGGAAACACCATATATTTT; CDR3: CASSLDTSSSGNTIYF
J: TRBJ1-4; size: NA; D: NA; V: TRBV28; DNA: TGTGCCAGCAGTTTGGCCACAAATCCAACTAATGAAAAACTGTTTTTT; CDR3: CASSLATNPTNEKLFF
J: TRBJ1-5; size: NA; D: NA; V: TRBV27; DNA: TGTGCCAGCAGTTTAGGAGGTTCGAGCCAGCCCCAGCATTTT; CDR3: CASSLGGSSQPQHF
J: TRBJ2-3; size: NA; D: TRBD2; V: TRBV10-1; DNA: TGCGCCAGCAGTGTCCACCCCGGGACTAGCGGTGGAACGCAGTATTTT; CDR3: CASSVHPGTSGGTQYF
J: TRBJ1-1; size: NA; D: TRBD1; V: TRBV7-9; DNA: TGTGCCAGCAGCGGGGACAGGGGGACCAACACTGAAGCTTTCTTT; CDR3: CASSGDRGTNTEAFF
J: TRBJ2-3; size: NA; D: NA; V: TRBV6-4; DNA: TGTGCCAGCAGTGCCACTCTAGGGAGCACAGATACGCAGTATTTT; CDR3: CASSATLGSTDTQYF
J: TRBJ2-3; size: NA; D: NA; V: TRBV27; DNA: TGTGCCAGCAGTTTATTCGTGGGAGATACGCAGTATTTT; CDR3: CASSLFVGDTQYF
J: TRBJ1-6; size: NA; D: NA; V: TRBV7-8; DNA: TGTGCCAGCAGCTTAGATGGGGGTTATAATTCACCCCTCCACTTT; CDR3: CASSLDGGYNSPLHF
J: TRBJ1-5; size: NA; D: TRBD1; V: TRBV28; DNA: TGTGCCAGCTCTGAAACCGGGACAGACAATCAGCCCCAGCATTTT; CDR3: CASSETGTDNQPQHF
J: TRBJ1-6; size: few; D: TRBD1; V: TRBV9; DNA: TGTGCCAGCAGCACGACCCCCTTAGGGACAGGGCCTTCACCCCTCCACTTT; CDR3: CASSTTPLGTGPSPLHF
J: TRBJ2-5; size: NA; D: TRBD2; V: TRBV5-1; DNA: TGCGCCAGCAGCTTGGTTGGTAGCGGGAGTTCGTCCCAAGAGACCCAGTACTTC; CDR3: CASSLVGSGSSSQETQYF
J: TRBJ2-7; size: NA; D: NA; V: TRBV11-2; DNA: TGTGCCAGCAGCCGACAGCACTACGAGCAGTACTTC; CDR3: CASSRQHYEQYF
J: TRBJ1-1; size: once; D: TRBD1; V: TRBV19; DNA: TGTGCCAGTAGTCCAAGACAGGGTAACACTGAAGCTTTCTTT; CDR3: CASSPRQGNTEAFF
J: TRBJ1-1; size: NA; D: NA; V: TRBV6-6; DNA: TGTGCCAGCAGAACAGACAGGAACACTGAAGCTTTCTTT; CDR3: CASRTDRNTEAFF
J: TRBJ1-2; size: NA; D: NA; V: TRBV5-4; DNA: TGTGCCAGCAGCTCAGGGGAGTTCTATGGCTACACCTTC; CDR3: CASSSGEFYGYTF
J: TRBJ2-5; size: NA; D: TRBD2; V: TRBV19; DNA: TGTGCCAGTAGTATTAGCGGGGGGTCTGAGGAGACCCAGTACTTC; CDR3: CASSISGGSEETQYF
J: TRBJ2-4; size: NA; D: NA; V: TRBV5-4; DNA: TGTGCCAGCAGCTTGGGCGGGATAGGGGGCGACCCCAAAAACATTCAGTACTTC; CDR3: CASSLGGIGGDPKNIQYF
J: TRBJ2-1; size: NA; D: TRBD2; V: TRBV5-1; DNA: TGCGCCAGCAGCTGGGGATTAGCGGGGGGGACCTACAATGAGCAGTTCTTC; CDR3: CASSWGLAGGTYNEQFF
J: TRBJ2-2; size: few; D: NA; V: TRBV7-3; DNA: TGTGCCAGCAGCTTATCGCATAATCCAAACACCGGGGAGCTGTTTTTT; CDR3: CASSLSHNPNTGELFF
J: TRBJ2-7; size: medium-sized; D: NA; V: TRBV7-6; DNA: TGTGCCAGCAGCTCCGGATCCCACGAGCAGTACTTC; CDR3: CASSSGSHEQYF
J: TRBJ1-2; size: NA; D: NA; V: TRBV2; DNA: TGTGCCAGCAGTGAACGGGTTGGCTACACCTTC; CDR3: CASSERVGYTF
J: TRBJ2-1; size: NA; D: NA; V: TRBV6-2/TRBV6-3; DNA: TGTGCCAGCAGTTACTCGATATCAGGGTACAATGAGCAGTTCTTC; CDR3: CASSYSISGYNEQFF
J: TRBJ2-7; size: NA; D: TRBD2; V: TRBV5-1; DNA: TGCGCCAGCAGCTTAAGCGGGGGGGCCTCTTACGAGCAGTACTTC; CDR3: CASSLSGGASYEQYF
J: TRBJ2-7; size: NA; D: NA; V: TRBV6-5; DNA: TGTGCCAGCCGACACGGGACAACCCCTACCCACGAGCAGTACTTC; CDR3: CASRHGTTPTHEQYF